This TCR beta chain was sequenced in a study of shared clonotypes between healthy human individuals. TCRdb keeps only in-frame clones here, not all; method: immunoSEQ multiplex PCR. Here the sample spans around 2,000,000 clones, roughly 94% being singletons. There are 15 residues in the CDR3. Trimming took 0 bases from V and 1 from J, leaving 11 bases between them. Germline V CDR1 and CDR2: SGHKS, YYEKEE (reference sequence). The V call is TRBV5-5, the J call TRBJ2-7, with a possible D match to TRBD2 (6 bases). The sample comprised naive CD4+ T cells sorted from blood. Subset: CD45RA+ positively selected. This TCR was sampled from a man between 18 and 35 years old in good health. This CDR3 reads CASSLEGGNSYEQYF. CDR3 DNA sequence: TGTGCCAGCAGCTTGGAAGGCGGGAATTCCTACGAGCAGTACTTC.